This T cell receptor (beta chain) comes out of a study of cytomegalovirus exposure and HLA in healthy donors. As for the study in general: The 90 to 150 validation repertoires, a later analysis reported, used the same platform as the roughly 730 repertoires from the first cohort.

Study-wide results and limits: Overall, approximately 150 TCR beta chains were annotated as cytomegalovirus-associated.

The length of the CDR3 is 16 residues. V was pared by 5 bases and J by 2 bases, with 18 bases between. Germline V CDR1 and CDR2: MNHEY, SMNVEV (reference sequence). Comments on this clone: Its specificity is not known.

Sequencing used immunoSEQ multiplex PCR; TCRdb keeps in-frame clones, though not all of them. The data show about 150,000 clones, approximately 84% seen once. This rearrangement joins TRBV27 to TRBJ1-1; perhaps TRBD1 as D (5 bases). The clonotype comes from a man aged 25-45 years in good health and CMV-seropositive. Material for sequencing was PBMCs. Written as DNA, the CDR3 is TGTGCCAGCAGTCCTGACCGGGGGATAATAAACACTGAAGCTTTCTTT. It encodes CASSPDRGIINTEAFF.